This T cell receptor (beta chain) was sequenced for a study of identical twins. Notes on the study in general: Potential partial confounding of zero-insertion analyses by invariant MAIT and iNKT cells was noted. Out-of-frame sharing of TCR alpha in monozygotic twins was underestimated by models. Conclusions rested on cross-sectional statistics rather than following the same donors.

J lost 8 bases, V lost 7 bases, and 10 bases had no gene match. Germline CDR1 is MNHEY and CDR2 is SMNVEV (reference sequence). The CDR3 runs to 14 residues. Each cDNA held unique molecular identifiers, and template switching gave it a universal primer site. TCRdb analysed the 5' RACE reads with MiXCR anew, one entry per CDR3 protein. The profile shows more than 350,000 distinct CDR3 sequences, roughly 9% of them singletons. This clonotype showed up just a few times. Its target is not known. This sequence was found in a woman in her forties or fifties in good health. Sequences were obtained from naive T cells sorted from blood. The chain combines TRBV27 with TRBJ2-1; 8 nucleotides agree with TRBD2. The CDR3 nucleotides read TGTGCCAGCAAAGGTAGGGCGGGAGGCTATGAGCAGTTCTTC. Translating gives CASKGRAGGYEQFF.